The 24 T cell receptor beta chains below all came from one sample that was sequenced in a study of breast tumors, draining lymph nodes, adjacent tissues. TCRdb ran MiXCR on the multiplex PCR reads and lists one entry per CDR3 protein. The sample shows fewer than 300,000 distinct CDR3 sequences, around 32% of them seen only once. Breast cancer patients provided tissue from their axillary draining lymph nodes. Sequencing was carried out using axillary lymph node tissue. Receptors were obtained from a female donor with breast cancer. Some clones in this sample may be carry-over from other donors' samples.

This clonotype was observed at least ten times. This chain connects TRBV7-9 to TRBJ1-6; unclear D gene. V was pared by 6 bases and J by 7 bases, with 13 bases between. Germline loops: CDR1 SEHNR, CDR2 FQNEAQ (reference sequence). CDR3 length: 14 amino acids. CDR3 sequence (DNA): TGTGCCAGCAGAAAATCCGCCGACAATTCACCCCTCCACTTT. This codes for CASRKSADNSPLHF.

Of note for this clonotype: One base away lies a much larger clone, so this may be a sequencing read error. This sequence joins TRBV9 and TRBJ2-4; no clear D gene. The CDR3 extends over 13 amino acids. Germline CDR1 and CDR2: SGDLS and YYNGEE. CDR3: CASSRTAKNIRYF. The CDR3 DNA is TGTGCCAGCAGCAGAACGGCCAAAAACATTCGGTACTTC. Looking up the rest from reference TRBV9 and TRBJ2-4 gives the full variable domain: DSGVTQTPKHLITATGQRVTLRCSPRSGDLSVYWYQQSLDQGLQFLIQYYNGEERAKGNILERFSAQQFPDLHSELNLSSLELGDSALYFCASSRTAKNIRYFGAGTRLSVL.

This clonotype has at least ten counts. The chain has TRBV13 and TRBJ1-2, with 7 bases fitting TRBD1. The germline V gene encodes CDR1 PRHDT and CDR2 FYEKMQ (reference sequence). J was trimmed by 8 bases and V by 2 bases; bases with no gene match: 14. CDR3 length: 16 residues. CDR3 sequence reads: CASSLTPPTGEEGYTF. DNA for the CDR3: TGTGCCAGCAGCTTAACCCCTCCAACAGGGGAGGAGGGCTACACCTTC.

The chain recombines TRBV12-3 or TRBV12-4 with TRBJ1-3; possibly TRBD1 for D (5 bases). This CDR3 spans 16 amino acids. V gave up 5 bases and J gave up 1 base, with 15 bases separating them. The CDR3 reads CASSATGEGSGNTIYF. For the CDR3, the DNA is TGTGCCAGCAGTGCTACGGGGGAAGGATCTGGAAACACCATATATTTT.

The CDR3 protein is CSARDRWGIATNEKLFF. The CDR3 bases are TGCAGTGCTAGAGATAGATGGGGGATAGCAACTAATGAAAAACTGTTTTTT. This sequence joins TRBV20-1 and TRBJ1-4; weak D call: TRBD1 (5 bases). V was cut by 0 bases and J by 0 bases, with 14 bases left in between. Germline-derived CDR1 and CDR2 are DFQATT and SNEGSKA (reference sequence). The CDR3 sequence is 17 residues long.

The chain couples TRBV5-5 to TRBJ1-2, with a possible D match to TRBD1 (6 bases). CDR1 is SGHKS, CDR2 YYEKEE, per germline (reference sequence). The CDR3 totals 15 residues. The ends were cut back, 2 bases at V and 8 bases at J, with 19 bases in the middle. The CDR3 region has the DNA TGTGCCAGCAGCTTAGGTCAGGGGACACCTAAAGGCTACACCTTC. Its protein product is CASSLGQGTPKGYTF.

This clonotype came up a few times. Since a much larger clone is just one base distant, this may be a read error. The chain has TRBV20-1 and TRBJ2-5, with D unclear. The CDR3 runs to 12 residues. The V gene's germline CDR1 is DFQATT and CDR2 SNEGSKA (reference sequence). The CDR3 nucleotides are TGCAGTGCAGCCCCGGAACAAGAGACCCCGTACTTC. It is translated as CSAAPEQETPYF.

Comments on this clonotype: This CDR3 fails to terminate in the conserved phenylalanine or tryptophan, so it likely reflects a read error. No DNA is shown, since the ends of the CDR3 on it are uncertain; the CDR3 is the one TCRdb lists. V and J are TRBV29-1 and TRBJ2-2; TRBD2, the table's D call, lacks a check against the DNA. The CDR3 is 13 residues long, counting both termini. Germline-derived CDR1 and CDR2 are SQVTM and ANQGSEA. Here the CDR3 reads CSASLQNTGERMS.

Notes on this clonotype: This may be a read error: a much more frequent sequence differs by one nucleotide. This chain uses TRBV5-6 with TRBJ2-2; tentatively, D is TRBD1 (5 bases). Germline V gene data show CDR1 as SGHDT and CDR2 as YYEEEE. The length of the CDR3 is 16 residues. Trimming took off 2 bases at V and 1 base at J, with 12 bases between the two ends. DNA for the CDR3: TGTGCCAGCAGCTTCGTTGGGGCCGTGAACACCGGGGAGCTGTTTTTT. It translates to CASSFVGAVNTGELFF.

On this clonotype itself: A read error may explain this, as a much larger clone is one base away. The rearrangement links TRBV9 to TRBJ2-7; D gene unclear. The length of the CDR3 is 15 residues. Germline V gene data show CDR1 as SGDLS and CDR2 as YYNGEE. The CDR3 reads CASSQVLQSSYEPYF. CDR3 nucleotide sequence: TGTGCCAGCAGCCAAGTCTTGCAGAGCTCCTACGAGCCGTACTTC. The full variable domain, completed using reference TRBV9 and TRBJ2-7, is DSGVTQTPKHLITATGQRVTLRCSPRSGDLSVYWYQQSLDQGLQFLIQYYNGEERAKGNILERFSAQQFPDLHSELNLSSLELGDSALYFCASSQVLQSSYEPYFGPGTRLTVT.

Comments on this clonotype: A read error may account for a junction end that differs from germline. This chain joins TRBV20-1 and TRBJ2-7, with D possibly called TRBD1 or TRBD2 (5 bases each). CDR1 is DFQATT, CDR2 SNEGSKA, per germline (reference sequence). The CDR3 is 11 residues long. The CDR3 sequence is CSARGGYEQSF. CDR3 nucleotides: TGCAGTGCTAGAGGGGGGTACGAGCAGTCCTTC.

The rearrangement uses TRBV6-6 and TRBJ1-3; no clear D gene. Per germline, CDR1 MNHNY and CDR2 SVGAGI (reference sequence). The CDR3 covers 13 residues. V lost 6 bases and J lost 8, with 14 bases in between. CDR3 in amino acids: CASRGLAGDTIYF. CDR3 nucleotides: TGTGCCAGCAGAGGTCTAGCGGGAGACACCATATATTTT.

This clonotype came up many times. This chain uses TRBV7-9 with TRBJ2-2; a weak D match, TRBD2 (6 bases). Between the trimmed V and J ends, which lost 1 base and 2 bases, there was a span of 11 bases. The CDR3 is made up of 16 amino acids. Germline V gene data show CDR1 as SEHNR and CDR2 as FQNEAQ (reference sequence). The CDR3 is CASSLGAGYNTGELFF. The DNA of the CDR3 is TGTGCCAGCAGCTTAGGAGCGGGCTATAACACCGGGGAGCTGTTTTTT.

The sample holds a few counts of this clonotype. Possible read error: a much larger clone is one base away. The V call is TRBV5-1, the J call TRBJ2-1, with D perhaps matching TRBD2 (5 bases). Germline CDR1 and CDR2: SGHRS and YFSETQ. The CDR3 is 13 amino acids. CDR3 DNA sequence: TGCGCCAGCAGCTTGGGTTTACGGGGTGAGCAGTCCTTC. Translation gives CASSLGLRGEQSF.

Worth noting for this clonotype: A much larger clone differs from this one at a single base, so this may be a read error. This chain uses TRBV6-5 with TRBJ2-5; tentative D call: TRBD2 (7 bases). Per the germline V gene, CDR1 is MNHEY and CDR2 is SVGAGI. V lost 4 bases to trimming and J lost 6 bases, with 18 bases between them. The CDR3 consists of 15 residues. The CDR3 nucleotides are TGTGCCAGCAGTTGCTCTGCGGGGGCGGTGAAGACCCAGTACTTC. Encoded protein: CASSCSAGAVKTQYF.

This clonotype was seen many times. CDR3 sequence: CASSSGLGANVLTF. Written as DNA, the CDR3 is TGCGCCAGCAGCTCAGGGTTAGGGGCCAACGTCCTGACTTTC. The chain carries TRBV5-1 and TRBJ2-6, with D tentatively TRBD1 (5 bases). The V end lost 3 bases, the J end lost 4 bases, and 8 bases lay between the germline ends. Germline V gene lookup returns CDR1 SGHRS and CDR2 YFSETQ. The CDR3 contains 14 residues.

In its sample, this clonotype was seen many times. Relative to the germline gene, one junction end is altered; a read error may explain this. The chain recombines TRBV7-7 with TRBJ2-7; no clear D gene. Per the germline V gene, CDR1 is SSHAT and CDR2 is FNYEAQ (reference sequence). The CDR3 is made up of 14 amino acids. The CDR3 coding sequence is TGTGCTAGCAGCTTAGGTCGGCTGTCCTACGAGCAGTACTTC. As protein: CASSLGRLSYEQYF.

This clonotype has a count of ten or more. This chain uses TRBV20-1 with TRBJ2-1, with D possibly being TRBD2 (5 bases). V was cut by 4 bases and J by 4 bases, with 14 bases left in between. The CDR3 sequence is 14 residues long. Looked up from germline, CDR1 is DFQATT and CDR2 is SNEGSKA (reference sequence). In nucleotides, the CDR3 is TGCAGTGCTAAAATCAGCGGCAGATACAATGAGCAGTTCTTC. Translation: CSAKISGRYNEQFF.

This clonotype has ten or more counts. The chain joins TRBV5-8 to TRBJ2-7; D unresolved. Trimming removed 3 bases from V and 3 bases from J, with 13 bases in between. This CDR3 region has 14 residues. Germline CDR1 reads SGHTS; CDR2 reads YDEGEE. The CDR3 nucleotides read TGTGCCAGCAGCTCCTGGAACAGAAACTACGAGCAGTACTTC. It yields the protein CASSSWNRNYEQYF.

In its sample, this clonotype was seen many times. The V call is TRBV20-1, the J call TRBJ2-7; 8 bases line up with TRBD1. The length of the CDR3 is 15 residues. The junction had 9 bases not matched to a gene; V was cut back by 0 bases and J by 5 bases. Germline-derived CDR1 and CDR2 are DFQATT and SNEGSKA (reference sequence). The CDR3 nucleotides read TGCAGTGCTAGAGATCCTAGGACAGGGACGGACGAGCAGTACTTC. It codes for CSARDPRTGTDEQYF.

This clonotype was detected ten times or more. V usage is TRBV2 and J usage is TRBJ2-7; 8 positions agree with TRBD2. Germline assignment: CDR1 SNHLY and CDR2 FYNNEI. This CDR3 is built from 13 residues. V lost 7 bases, J lost 2 bases, and 4 bases stayed unmatched. The CDR3 DNA reads as TGTGCCAGCACTAGCGGGCCACCCTACGAGCAGTACTTC. Translating gives CASTSGPPYEQYF.

This rearrangement joins TRBV5-6 to TRBJ1-5; no reliable D call. Germline CDR1 and CDR2: SGHDT and YYEEEE. Trimming pared 2 bases from V and 2 bases from J, leaving 14 bases between. This CDR3 has 16 amino acids. CDR3 nucleotide sequence: TGTGCCAGCAGCTTACTAGCGGATGGGGGCAATCAGCCCCAGCATTTT. Translated, it gives CASSLLADGGNQPQHF.

Written as DNA, the CDR3 is TGTGCCAGCAGTCATAGGGGTCCTGGGGCCAACGTCCTGACTTTC. Protein product: CASSHRGPGANVLTF. This sequence joins TRBV25-1 and TRBJ2-6, with a possible D match to TRBD1 (5 bases). This CDR3 comprises 15 residues. Trimming shortened V by 5 bases and J by 2 bases, and 10 bases separated the two germline ends. Looked up from germline, CDR1 is MGHDK and CDR2 is SYGVNS.

In its sample, this clonotype was seen once. V gene TRBV7-8 combines with J gene TRBJ1-6, with unresolved D. V lost 8 bases, J lost 5 bases, and 10 bases lay in between. Germline assignment: CDR1 SGHVS and CDR2 FQNEAQ. This CDR3 region has 13 residues. The CDR3 sequence is CASPTWDNSPLHF. The CDR3, as DNA: TGTGCCAGCCCTACATGGGATAATTCACCCCTCCACTTT.